Following are 10 T cell receptor beta chains from one sample sequenced in a study of response to subunit inactivated influenza vaccine. Each CDR3 protein is one row after TCRdb ran MiXCR on the RT-PCR reads. The repertoire holds about 570,000 distinct CDR3 sequences, with 11% as singletons. The sample was also linked to a second study, of T cells expressing NK-cell markers. That investigation notes: Libraries used 5'RACE template switching adding universal primer site and UMIs.

Sequenced here: PBMCs from blood, sampled on the day of vaccination. The receptors were gathered from a man in his forties or fifties who received an inactivated influenza vaccine.

This clonotype was seen a few times. J is TRBJ2-2 and V is TRBV4-2; TRBD1 is a possible D gene (5 bases). Per germline, CDR1 LGHNA and CDR2 YNFKEQ. V shed 5 bases and J shed 0 bases, with 10 bases lying between them. The CDR3 is 15 residues long. The CDR3 region has the DNA TGTGCCAGCAGCACCCGACAGACGAACACCGGGGAGCTGTTTTTT. Protein: CASSTRQTNTGELFF.

Turning to this clonotype: The junction shows a germline mismatch at one end, possibly a read error. This chain links TRBV7-2 with TRBJ2-5; 8 bases map to TRBD1. Germline loops: CDR1 SGHTA, CDR2 FQGNSA. The CDR3 extends over 15 amino acids. The CDR3 sequence: CSSSSWTGRSETQYF. CDR3 DNA sequence: TGTTCCAGCAGCTCCTGGACAGGGCGTTCAGAGACCCAGTACTTC. Full variable domain (remainder filled in from reference TRBV7-2 and TRBJ2-5): GAGVSQSPSNKVTEKGKDVELRCDPISGHTALYWYRQSLGQGLEFLIYFQGNSAPDKSGLPSDRFSAERTGGSVSTLTIQRTQQEDSAVYLCSSSSWTGRSETQYFGPGTRLLVL.

This sequence joins TRBV11-1 and TRBJ2-6; D might be TRBD1 (5 bases). CDR3 length equals 18 residues. With 4 bases removed from V and 2 bases from J, the gap between germline ends came to 18 bases. Germline CDR1 and CDR2: SGHAT and FQDESV (reference sequence). CDR3 protein: CASSYGNLQVTGANVLTF. CDR3 sequence (DNA): TGTGCCAGCAGCTACGGAAATTTACAGGTTACTGGGGCCAACGTCCTGACTTTC.

In this sample, this clonotype turned up many times. This sequence joins TRBV12-3 or TRBV12-4 and TRBJ1-1; TRBD1 might be the D (6 bases). V dropped 6 bases and J dropped 3 bases, with 14 bases sitting between them. The CDR3 sequence is 14 residues long. The CDR3 is CASRPGTSDTEAFF. As DNA, the CDR3 is TGTGCCAGCAGACCTGGGACAAGTGACACTGAAGCTTTCTTT.

The chain is built from TRBV19 and TRBJ2-1; D possibly uses TRBD1 or TRBD2 (5 bases each). Trimming pared 9 bases from V and 4 bases from J, leaving 13 bases between. Germline V gene data show CDR1 as LNHDA and CDR2 as SQIVND (reference sequence). The CDR3 spans 13 residues. DNA for the CDR3: TGTGCCAGCGGGGCTACTCCTTACAATGAGCAGTTCTTC. It is translated as CASGATPYNEQFF.

This clonotype was counted only a few times. This chain links TRBV12-3 or TRBV12-4 with TRBJ1-2; possibly TRBD1 for D (6 bases). V lost 6 bases and J lost 3, with 11 bases in between. This CDR3 region has 13 residues. The CDR3 protein is CASSRQEHYGYTF. The DNA for the CDR3 is TGTGCCAGCAGCAGACAGGAACACTATGGCTACACCTTC.

This chain connects TRBV6-5 to TRBJ2-5, with 9 bases that match TRBD1. Germline CDR1 reads MNHEY; CDR2 reads SVGAGI. The CDR3 totals 16 residues. With V trimmed by 0 bases and J by 5 bases, 7 bases remained unmatched. Written as DNA, the CDR3 is TGTGCCAGCAGTTACTCCCCGGGACAGGGTATTGAGACCCAGTACTTC. This codes for CASSYSPGQGIETQYF.

This clonotype was seen only a few times. This sequence joins TRBV6-2 or TRBV6-3 and TRBJ2-1; 10 bases are a match to TRBD1. Germline V gene sequence: CDR1 MNHEY, CDR2 SVGEGT. The CDR3 contains 15 residues. V was clipped by 0 bases and J by 6 bases; unmatched bases: 2. The CDR3 coding sequence is TGTGCCAGCAGTTACTCGGGACAGGGGCCCAATGAGCAGTTCTTC. It translates to CASSYSGQGPNEQFF.

This rearrangement joins TRBV4-2 to TRBJ2-3, with 8 positions matching TRBD2. CDR3 length: 15 amino acids. CDR1 LGHNA and CDR2 YNFKEQ come from the germline V gene. V dropped 0 bases and J dropped 6; count of bases not matched to a gene: 5. The CDR3 sequence: CASSQDRLAYDTQYF. The CDR3 DNA reads as TGTGCCAGCAGCCAAGATCGACTAGCGTATGATACGCAGTATTTT.

The genes are TRBV6-2 or TRBV6-3 and TRBJ2-3, with D perhaps TRBD1 or TRBD2 (5 bases each). The CDR3 loop spans 15 amino acids. Trimming stripped 4 bases from V and 0 bases from J, with 11 bases between. Germline V gene sequence: CDR1 MNHEY, CDR2 SVGEGT. The CDR3 region has the DNA TGTGCCAGCAGTTCAGGGACCATTAGCACAGATACGCAGTATTTT. This translates into CASSSGTISTDTQYF.